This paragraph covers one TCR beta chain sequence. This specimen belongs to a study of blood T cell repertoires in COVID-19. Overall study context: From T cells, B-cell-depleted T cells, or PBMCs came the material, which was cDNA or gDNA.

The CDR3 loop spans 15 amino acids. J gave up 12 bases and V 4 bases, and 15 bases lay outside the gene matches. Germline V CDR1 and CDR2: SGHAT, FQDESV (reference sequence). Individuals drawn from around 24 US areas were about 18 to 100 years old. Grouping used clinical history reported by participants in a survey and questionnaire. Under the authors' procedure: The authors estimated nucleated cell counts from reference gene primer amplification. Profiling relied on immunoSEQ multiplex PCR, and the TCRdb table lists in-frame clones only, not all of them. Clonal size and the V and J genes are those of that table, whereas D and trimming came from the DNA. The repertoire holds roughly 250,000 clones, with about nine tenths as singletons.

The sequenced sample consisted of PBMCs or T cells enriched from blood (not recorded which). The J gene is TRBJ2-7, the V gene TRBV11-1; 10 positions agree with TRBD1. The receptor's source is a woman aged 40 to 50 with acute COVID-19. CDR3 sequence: CASSWSQGQGIVRYF. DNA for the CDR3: TGTGCCAGCAGCTGGAGCCAGGGACAGGGGATTGTACGGTACTTC.